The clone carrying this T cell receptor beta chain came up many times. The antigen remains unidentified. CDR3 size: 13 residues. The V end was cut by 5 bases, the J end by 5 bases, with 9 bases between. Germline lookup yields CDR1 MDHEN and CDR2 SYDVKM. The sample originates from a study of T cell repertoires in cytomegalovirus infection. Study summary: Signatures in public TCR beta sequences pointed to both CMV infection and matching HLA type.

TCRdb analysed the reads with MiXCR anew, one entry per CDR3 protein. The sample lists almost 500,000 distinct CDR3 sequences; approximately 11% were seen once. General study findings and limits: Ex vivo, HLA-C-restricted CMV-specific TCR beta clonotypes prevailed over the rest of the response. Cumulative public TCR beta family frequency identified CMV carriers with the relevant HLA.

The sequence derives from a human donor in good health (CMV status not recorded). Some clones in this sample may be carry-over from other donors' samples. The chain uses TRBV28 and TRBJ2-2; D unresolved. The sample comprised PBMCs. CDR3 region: CASSGSFTGELFF. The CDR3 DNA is TGTGCCAGCAGTGGGTCTTTTACCGGGGAGCTGTTTTTT.